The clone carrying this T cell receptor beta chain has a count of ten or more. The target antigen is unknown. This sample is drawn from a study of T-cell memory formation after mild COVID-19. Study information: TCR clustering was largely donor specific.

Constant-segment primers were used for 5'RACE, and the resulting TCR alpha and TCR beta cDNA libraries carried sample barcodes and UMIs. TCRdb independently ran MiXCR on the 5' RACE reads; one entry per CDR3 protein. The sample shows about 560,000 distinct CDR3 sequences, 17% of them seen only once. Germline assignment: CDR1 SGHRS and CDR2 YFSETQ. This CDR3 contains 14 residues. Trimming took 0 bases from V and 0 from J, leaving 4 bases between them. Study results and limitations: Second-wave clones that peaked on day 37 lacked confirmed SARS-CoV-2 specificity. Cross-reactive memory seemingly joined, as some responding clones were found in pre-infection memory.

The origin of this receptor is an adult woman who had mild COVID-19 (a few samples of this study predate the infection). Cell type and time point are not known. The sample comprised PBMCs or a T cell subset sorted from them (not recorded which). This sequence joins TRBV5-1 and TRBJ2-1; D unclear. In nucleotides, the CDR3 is TGCGCCAGCAGCTTGGAGTCCTCCTACAATGAGCAGTTCTTC. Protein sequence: CASSLESSYNEQFF. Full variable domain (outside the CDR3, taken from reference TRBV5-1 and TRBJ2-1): KAGVTQTPRYLIKTRGQQVTLSCSPISGHRSVSWYQQTPGQGLQFLFEYFSETQRNKGNFPGRFSGRQFSNSRSEMNVSTLELGDSALYLCASSLESSYNEQFFGPGTRLTVL.